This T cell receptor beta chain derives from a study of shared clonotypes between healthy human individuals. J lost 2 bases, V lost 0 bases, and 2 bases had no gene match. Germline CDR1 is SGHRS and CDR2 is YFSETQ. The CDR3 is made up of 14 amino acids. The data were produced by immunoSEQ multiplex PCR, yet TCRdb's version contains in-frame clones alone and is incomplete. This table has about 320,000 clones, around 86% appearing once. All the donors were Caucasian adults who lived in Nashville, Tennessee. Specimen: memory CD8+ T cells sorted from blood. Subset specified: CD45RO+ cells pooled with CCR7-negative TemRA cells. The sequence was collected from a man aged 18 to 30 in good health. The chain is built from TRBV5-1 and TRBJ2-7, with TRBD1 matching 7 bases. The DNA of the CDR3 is TGCGCCAGCAGCTTGGGGACAGGAACCTACGAGCAGTACTTC. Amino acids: CASSLGTGTYEQYF.